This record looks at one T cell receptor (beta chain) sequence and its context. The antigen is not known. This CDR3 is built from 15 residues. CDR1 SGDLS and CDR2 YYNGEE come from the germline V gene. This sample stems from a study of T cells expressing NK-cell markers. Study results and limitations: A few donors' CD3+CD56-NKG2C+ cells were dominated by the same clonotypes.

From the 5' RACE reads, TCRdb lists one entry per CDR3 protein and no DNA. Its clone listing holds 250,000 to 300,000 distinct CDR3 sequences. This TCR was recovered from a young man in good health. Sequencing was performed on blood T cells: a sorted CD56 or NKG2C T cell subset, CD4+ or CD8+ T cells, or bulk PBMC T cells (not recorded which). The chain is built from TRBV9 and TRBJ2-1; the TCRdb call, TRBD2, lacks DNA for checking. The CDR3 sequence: CASSVGTSGRNEQFF.